The clone carrying this T cell receptor (beta chain) was picked up a small number of times. This sample's TCRbeta library carried unique molecular identifier barcodes. TCRdb re-called the PCR reads with MiXCR, one entry per CDR3 protein. The sample gives roughly 590,000 distinct CDR3 sequences, approximately 15% of which show up once; under 1.2% is in the top ten. The data derive from a study of T-cell reconstitution after alpha-beta-depleted transplantation in children. The CDR3 sequence is 14 residues long. Germline V gene data show CDR1 as SGHTA and CDR2 as FQGNSA. Trimming at V came to 2 bases and at J to 6 bases, leaving 4 bases not matched to a gene.

The clonotype was recovered from a human donor who donated a stem cell graft to a child with acute myeloid leukemia. The sequenced sample was PBMCs from the stem cell graft donor, obtained from the stem cell graft. The chain combines TRBV7-2 with TRBJ1-2, with 9 nucleotides matching TRBD1. The CDR3 sequence is CASSLTRQGDGYTF. CDR3 nucleotides: TGTGCCAGCAGCTTAACTAGACAGGGGGATGGCTACACCTTC. Full variable domain (rest looked up from reference TRBV7-2 and TRBJ1-2): GAGVSQSPSNKVTEKGKDVELRCDPISGHTALYWYRQSLGQGLEFLIYFQGNSAPDKSGLPSDRFSAERTGGSVSTLTIQRTQQEDSAVYLCASSLTRQGDGYTFGSGTRLTVV.